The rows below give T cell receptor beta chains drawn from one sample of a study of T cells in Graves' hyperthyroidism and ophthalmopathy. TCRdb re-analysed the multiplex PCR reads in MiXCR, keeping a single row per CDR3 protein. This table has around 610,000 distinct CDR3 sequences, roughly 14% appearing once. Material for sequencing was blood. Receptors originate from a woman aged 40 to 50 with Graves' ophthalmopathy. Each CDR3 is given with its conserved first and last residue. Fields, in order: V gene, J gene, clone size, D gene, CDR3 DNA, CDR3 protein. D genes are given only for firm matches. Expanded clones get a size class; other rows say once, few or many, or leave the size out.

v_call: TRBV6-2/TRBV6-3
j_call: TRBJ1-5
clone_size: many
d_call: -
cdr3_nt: TGTGCCACCCTTCGGGAAGGCAATCAGCCCCAGCATTTT
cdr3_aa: CATLREGNQPQHF

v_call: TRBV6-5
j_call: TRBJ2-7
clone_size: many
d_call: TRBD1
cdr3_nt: TGTGCCAGCAGTTACCTCGGACAGGGTCGGAACTACGAGCAGTACTTC
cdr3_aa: CASSYLGQGRNYEQYF

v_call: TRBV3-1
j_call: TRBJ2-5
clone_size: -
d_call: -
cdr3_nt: TGTGCCAGCAGCCCCCAGTCGGGAGTGGGGTACTTC
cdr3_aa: CASSPQSGVGYF

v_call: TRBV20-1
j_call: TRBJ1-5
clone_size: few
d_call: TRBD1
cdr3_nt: TGCAGTGCTAGAATGGACAGGGGATATCAGCCCCAGCATTTT
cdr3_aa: CSARMDRGYQPQHF

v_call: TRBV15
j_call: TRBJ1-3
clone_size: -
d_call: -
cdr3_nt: TGTGCCACCCGTAGCGGGGTAACCGGAAACACCATATATTTT
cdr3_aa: CATRSGVTGNTIYF

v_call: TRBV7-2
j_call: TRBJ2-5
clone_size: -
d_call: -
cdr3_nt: TGTGCCAGCAGCTTAGCGTTAAGGCGGGAGACCCAGTACTTC
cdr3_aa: CASSLALRRETQYF

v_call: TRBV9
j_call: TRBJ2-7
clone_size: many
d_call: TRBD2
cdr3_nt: TGTGCCAGCAGCTCTGGCGGGAGTGGGAGATACGAGCAGTACTTC
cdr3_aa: CASSSGGSGRYEQYF

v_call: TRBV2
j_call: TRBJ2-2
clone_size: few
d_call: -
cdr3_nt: TGTGCCAGCACTCCAGGAAGAAACACCGGGGAGCTGTTTTTT
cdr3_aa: CASTPGRNTGELFF

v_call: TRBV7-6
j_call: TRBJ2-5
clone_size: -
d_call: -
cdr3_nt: TGTGCCAGCAGCTTAGTACCCAGGGCCCAAGAGACCCAGTACTTC
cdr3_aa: CASSLVPRAQETQYF

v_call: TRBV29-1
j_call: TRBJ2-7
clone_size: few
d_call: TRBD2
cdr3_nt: TGCAGCGTCGGGGACTACTCCTACGAGCAGTACTTC
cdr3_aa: CSVGDYSYEQYF

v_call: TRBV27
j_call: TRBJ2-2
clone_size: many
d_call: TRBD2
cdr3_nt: TGTGCCAGCAAGCGGGGCGCGAACACCGGGGAGCTGTTTTTT
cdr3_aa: CASKRGANTGELFF

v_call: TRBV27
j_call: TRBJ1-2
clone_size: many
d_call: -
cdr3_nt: TGTGCCAGCAGTTTCACTTGGCGGGGGAACTATGGCTACACCTTC
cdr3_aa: CASSFTWRGNYGYTF

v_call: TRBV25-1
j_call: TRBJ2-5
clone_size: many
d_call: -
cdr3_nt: TGTGCCAGCAGTGACCAACCGACTGCCTACCAAGAGACCCAGTACTTC
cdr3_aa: CASSDQPTAYQETQYF

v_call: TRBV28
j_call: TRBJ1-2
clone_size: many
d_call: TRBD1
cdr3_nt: TGTGCCGTATCAGGACAGGGAGGCTATGGCTACACCTTC
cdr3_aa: CAVSGQGGYGYTF

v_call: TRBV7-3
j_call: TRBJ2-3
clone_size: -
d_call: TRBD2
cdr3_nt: TGTGCCTCCAGCGCGGGAGAGGGAGGAGATACGCAGTATTTT
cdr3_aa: CASSAGEGGDTQYF

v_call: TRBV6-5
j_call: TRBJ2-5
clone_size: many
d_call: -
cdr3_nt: TGTGCCACCCTGGCGGGTCTACAAGAGACCCAGTACTTC
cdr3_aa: CATLAGLQETQYF

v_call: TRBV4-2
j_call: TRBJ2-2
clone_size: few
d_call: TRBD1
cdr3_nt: TGTGCCAGCAGCCTTCACGGACAGGGGGCGGACACCGGGGAGCTGTTTTTT
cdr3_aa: CASSLHGQGADTGELFF